Following are 12 T cell receptor beta chains from one sample sequenced in a study of T cells in women clearing cervical HPV infection. Assay: immunoSEQ multiplex PCR; the TCRdb copy retains only in-frame clones and omits some. This sample carries some 23,000 clones, with roughly 24% going to the ten biggest clones. The sample taken for sequencing was blood buffy coat. These receptors were obtained from a woman aged 18 to 75 with a cervical HPV16 infection that either progressed to CIN3+ or cleared (not recorded which).

As regards this clone: The DNA ends 3 residues before the CDR3 does, and the rest of the CDR3 is filled in from the germline J gene. This chain connects TRBV2 to TRBJ1-2; the D gene is possibly TRBD1 (5 bases). The CDR3 totals 13 residues. V was trimmed by 4 bases and J by 5 bases, leaving 11 bases between them. The germline gives CDR1 SNHLY, CDR2 FYNNEI. CDR3 protein: CASSVVGTYGYTF. Incomplete CDR3 DNA: TGTGCCAGCAGTGTGGTAGGGACTTATGGC.

Regarding this clone: The CDR3 end falls 3 residues outside the read, so it is completed with the germline J gene. The chain employs TRBV30 and TRBJ1-2; TRBD1 matches 7 bases. This CDR3 has 14 residues. CDR1 and CDR2 (germline): GTSNPN, SVGIG (reference sequence). Trimming at V came to 1 base and at J to 3 bases, leaving 5 bases not matched to a gene. The CDR3 spells CAWSDTGADYGYTF. CDR3 DNA, as far as it was read: TGTGCCTGGAGTGATACAGGGGCAGACTATGGC.

For this clone: Read sequence stops 3 residues before the CDR3 end, and the germline J gene provides the missing end. The chain combines TRBV6-1 with TRBJ1-2; 11 positions match TRBD1. The germline V gene encodes CDR1 MNHNS and CDR2 SASEGT. The CDR3 is 15 amino acids. CDR3 residues: CASSEDGTGGYDYTF. The covered CDR3 bases are TGTGCCAGCAGTGAAGACGGGACAGGGGGTTACGAC.

Regarding this clone: The CDR3 goes on 3 residues after the read ends, and that part is filled in from the germline J gene. The chain recombines TRBV9 with TRBJ2-7, with D possibly TRBD1 on 7 matching bases. The CDR3 spans 14 residues. The ends were cut back, 3 bases at V and 0 bases at J, with 10 bases in the middle. CDR1 SGDLS and CDR2 YYNGEE come from the germline V gene. CDR3: CASSGRDSSYEQYF. The sequenced part of the CDR3 DNA is TGTGCCAGCAGCGGGCGGGACAGCTCCTACGAG.

For this clone: The read halts 3 residues ahead of the CDR3 end, with the missing end drawn from the germline J gene. The gene calls are TRBV7-9 and TRBJ2-5; D remains ambiguous. Trimming removed 0 bases from V and 5 bases from J, with 7 bases in between. CDR1 and CDR2 (germline): SEHNR, FQNEAQ (reference sequence). The CDR3 spans 13 residues. CDR3 DNA (partial): TGTGCCAGCAGCTTAGCGGGCTGGGAGACC. Residues: CASSLAGWET. Given in full, the CDR3 is CASSLAGWETQYF. The whole variable domain, filled in from reference TRBV7-9 and TRBJ2-5, reads DTGVSQNPRHKITKRGQNVTFRCDPISEHNRLYWYRQTLGQGPEFLTYFQNEAQLEKSRLLSDRFSAERPKGSFSTLEIQRTEQGDSAMYLCASSLAGWETQYFGPGTRLLVL.

The CDR3 spells CASSLVGGAFF. CDR3 bases read: TGTGCCAGCAGCTTAGTGGGCGGG. The rearrangement links TRBV7-9 to TRBJ1-1; no firm D call. The CDR3 is cut off 3 residues early in the read; its end comes from the germline J gene. CDR3 length: 11 residues. Germline CDR1 SEHNR, CDR2 FQNEAQ (reference sequence).

Points on this clone: The read stops 3 residues short of the end of the CDR3; the missing end is completed from the germline J gene. The chain is built from TRBV7-8 and TRBJ1-2, with TRBD1 matching 8 bases. Germline V gives CDR1 SGHVS, CDR2 FQNEAQ. After removal of 0 bases from V and 6 bases from J, the junction contained 6 bases not matched to a gene. This CDR3 region has 15 residues. The CDR3 DNA, read in part, is TGTGCCAGCAGCTTAGCGGTCGACAGGGGTCATGGC. This codes for CASSLAVDRGHG. The CDR3, in full, reads CASSLAVDRGHGYTF.

In the case of this clone: The CDR3 end is not reached by the read, which stops 3 residues before it; the germline J gene fills it in. This chain uses TRBV10-3 with TRBJ2-2; D is ambiguous. The V gene lost 0 bases and the J gene lost 6 bases, with 11 bases spanning the gap. The germline V gene has CDR1 ENHRY and CDR2 SYGVKD. The CDR3 extends over 15 amino acids. The CDR3 sequence is CAISESGPAPGELFF. The sequenced CDR3 bases are TGTGCCATCAGTGAGTCTGGGCCTGCCCCCGGGGAG.

As concerns this clone: The sequenced fragment ends 3 residues before the CDR3 boundary, so the rest is inferred from the germline J gene. V is TRBV5-1 and J is TRBJ2-7; D may be TRBD1 (5 bases). The ends were cut back, 4 bases at V and 5 bases at J, with 16 bases in the middle. CDR1 is SGHRS, CDR2 YFSETQ, per germline. The CDR3 has 14 residues. The CDR3 DNA, read in part, is TGCGCCAGCAGCACCCCGACAGTTTTTAACGAG. Its protein is CASSTPTVFNE. The whole CDR3 protein is CASSTPTVFNEQYF.

Notes on this clone: The missing CDR3 end, 3 residues past where the read stops, is filled in from the germline J gene. The rearrangement links TRBV19 to TRBJ2-3, with D unresolved. This CDR3 is 13 amino acids long. From germline, CDR1 is LNHDA and CDR2 SQIVND (reference sequence). The CDR3 is CASSIRQKETQYF. Partial CDR3 DNA: TGTGCCAGTAGTATACGCCAGAAAGAGACG.

In regard to this clone: Coverage ceases 3 residues before the CDR3 finishes, and the germline J gene fills in the end. V is TRBV11-3 and J is TRBJ2-1; D unresolved. V lost 6 bases to trimming and J lost 4 bases, with 13 bases between them. Looked up from germline, CDR1 is SGHNT and CDR2 is YENEEA. The CDR3 covers 14 residues. Incomplete CDR3 DNA: TGTGCCAGCAGTGGGCTTAATATTTACAATGAG. This translates into CASSGLNIYNE. The full CDR3 reads CASSGLNIYNEQFF.

Note on this clone: The CDR3 extends 3 residues past the end of the read, so its final part is completed from the germline J gene. The V call is TRBV2, the J call TRBJ1-5; TRBD1 is a possible D gene (6 bases). The CDR3 covers 15 residues. Germline V gene data show CDR1 as SNHLY and CDR2 as FYNNEI. The ends were cut back, 6 bases at V and 7 bases at J, with 19 bases in the middle. CDR3: CASSEARGAGQPQHF. The CDR3 DNA, read in part, is TGTGCCAGCAGCGAGGCCCGGGGGGCAGGGCAGCCC.